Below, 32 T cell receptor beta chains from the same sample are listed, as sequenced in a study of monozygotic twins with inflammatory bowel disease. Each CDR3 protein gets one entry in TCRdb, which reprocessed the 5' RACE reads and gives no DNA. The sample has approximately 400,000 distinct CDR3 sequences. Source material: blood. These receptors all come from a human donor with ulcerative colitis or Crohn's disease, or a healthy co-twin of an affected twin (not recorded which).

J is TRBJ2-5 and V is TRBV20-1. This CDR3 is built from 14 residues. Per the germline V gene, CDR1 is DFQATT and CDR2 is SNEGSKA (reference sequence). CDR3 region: CSAGDRSGQETQYF.

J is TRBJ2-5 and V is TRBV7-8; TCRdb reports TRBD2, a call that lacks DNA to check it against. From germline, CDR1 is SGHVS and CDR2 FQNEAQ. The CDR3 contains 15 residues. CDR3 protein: CASSLEGRIKETQYF.

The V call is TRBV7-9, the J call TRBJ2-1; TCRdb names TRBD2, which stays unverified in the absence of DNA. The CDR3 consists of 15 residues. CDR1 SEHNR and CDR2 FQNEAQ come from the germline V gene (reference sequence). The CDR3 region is CASSFNHLRRDEQFF.

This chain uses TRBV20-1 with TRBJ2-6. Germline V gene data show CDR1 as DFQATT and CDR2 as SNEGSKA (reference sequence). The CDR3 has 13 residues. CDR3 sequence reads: CSASGSGANVLTF.

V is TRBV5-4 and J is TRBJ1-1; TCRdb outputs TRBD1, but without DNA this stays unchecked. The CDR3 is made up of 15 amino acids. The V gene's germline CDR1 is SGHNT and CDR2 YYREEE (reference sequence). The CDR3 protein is CASSLGGTQDTEAFF.

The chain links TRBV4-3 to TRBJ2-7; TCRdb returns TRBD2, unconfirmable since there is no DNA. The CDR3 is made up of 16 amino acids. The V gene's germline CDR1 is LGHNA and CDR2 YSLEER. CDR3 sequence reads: CASSQEASGASYEQYF.

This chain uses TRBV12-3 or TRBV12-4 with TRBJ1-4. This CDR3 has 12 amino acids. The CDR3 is CASKGGYEKLFF.

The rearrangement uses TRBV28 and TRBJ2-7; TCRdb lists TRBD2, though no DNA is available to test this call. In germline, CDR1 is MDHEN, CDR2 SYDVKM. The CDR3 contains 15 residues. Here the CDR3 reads CASRTFSRNLYEQYF. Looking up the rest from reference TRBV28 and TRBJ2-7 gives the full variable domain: DVKVTQSSRYLVKRTGEKVFLECVQDMDHENMFWYRQDPGLGLRLIYFSYDVKMKEKGDIPEGYSVSREKKERFSLILESASTNQTSMYLCASRTFSRNLYEQYFGPGTRLTVT.

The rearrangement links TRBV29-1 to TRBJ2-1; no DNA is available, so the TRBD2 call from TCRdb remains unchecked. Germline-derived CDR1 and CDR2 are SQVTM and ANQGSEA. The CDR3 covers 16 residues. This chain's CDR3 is CSVEDRDSGRYNEQFF.

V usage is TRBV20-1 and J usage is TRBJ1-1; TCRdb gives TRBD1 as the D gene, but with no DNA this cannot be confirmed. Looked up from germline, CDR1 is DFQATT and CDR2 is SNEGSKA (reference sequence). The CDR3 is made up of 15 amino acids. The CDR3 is CSASGGSTLNTEAFF.

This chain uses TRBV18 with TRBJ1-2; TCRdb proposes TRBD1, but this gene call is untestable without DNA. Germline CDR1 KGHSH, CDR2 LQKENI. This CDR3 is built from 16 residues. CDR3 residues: CASSSQQTGGNYGYTF.

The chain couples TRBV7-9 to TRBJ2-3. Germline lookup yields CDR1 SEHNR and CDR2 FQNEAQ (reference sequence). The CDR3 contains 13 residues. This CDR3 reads CASRPHSTDTQYF. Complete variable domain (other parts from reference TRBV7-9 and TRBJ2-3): DTGVSQNPRHKITKRGQNVTFRCDPISEHNRLYWYRQTLGQGPEFLTYFQNEAQLEKSRLLSDRFSAERPKGSFSTLEIQRTEQGDSAMYLCASRPHSTDTQYFGPGTRLTVL.

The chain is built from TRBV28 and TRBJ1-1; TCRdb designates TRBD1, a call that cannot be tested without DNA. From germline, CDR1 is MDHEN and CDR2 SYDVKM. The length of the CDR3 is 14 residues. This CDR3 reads CASNITDRGCEAFF.

CDR3 in amino acids: CASSKRTASGELFF. The rearrangement links TRBV12-3 or TRBV12-4 to TRBJ2-2; TCRdb's D call of TRBD1 is untestable without DNA. The CDR3 loop spans 14 amino acids.

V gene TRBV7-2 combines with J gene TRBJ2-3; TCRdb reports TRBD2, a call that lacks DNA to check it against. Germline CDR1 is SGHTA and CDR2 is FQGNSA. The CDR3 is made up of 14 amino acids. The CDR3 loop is CASSQVRTTDTQYF.

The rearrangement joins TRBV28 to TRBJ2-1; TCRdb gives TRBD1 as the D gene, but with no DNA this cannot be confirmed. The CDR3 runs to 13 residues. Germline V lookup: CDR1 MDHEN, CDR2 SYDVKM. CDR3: CASSTTGTVRKLF.

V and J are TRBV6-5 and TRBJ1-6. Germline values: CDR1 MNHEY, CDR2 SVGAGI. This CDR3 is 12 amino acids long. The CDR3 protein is CASSSIDSPLHF.

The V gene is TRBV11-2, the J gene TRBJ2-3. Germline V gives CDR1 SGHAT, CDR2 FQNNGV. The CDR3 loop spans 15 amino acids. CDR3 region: CASSLDLLSTDTQYF.

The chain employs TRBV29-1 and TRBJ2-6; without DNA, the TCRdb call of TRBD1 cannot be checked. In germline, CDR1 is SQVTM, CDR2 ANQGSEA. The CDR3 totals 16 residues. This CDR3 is CSVEGTGLPGANVLTF.

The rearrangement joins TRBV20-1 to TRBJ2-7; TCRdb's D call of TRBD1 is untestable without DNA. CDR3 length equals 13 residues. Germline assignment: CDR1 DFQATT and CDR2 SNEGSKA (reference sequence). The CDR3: CSAEGQAGDEQYF.

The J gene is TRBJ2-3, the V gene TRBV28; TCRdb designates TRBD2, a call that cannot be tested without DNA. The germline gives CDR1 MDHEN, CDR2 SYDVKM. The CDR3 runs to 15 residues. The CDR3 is CASSLRAGLTDTQYF.

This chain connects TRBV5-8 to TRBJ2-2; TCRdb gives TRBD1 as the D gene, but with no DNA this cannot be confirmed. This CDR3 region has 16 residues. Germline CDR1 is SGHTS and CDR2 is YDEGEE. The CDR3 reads CASGGVKSLNTGELFF. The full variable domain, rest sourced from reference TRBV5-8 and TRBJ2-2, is EAGVTQSPTHLIKTRGQQATLRCSPISGHTSVYWYQQALGLGLQFLLWYDEGEERNRGNFPPRFSGRQFPNYSSELNVNALELEDSALYLCASGGVKSLNTGELFFGEGSRLTVL.

The CDR3 region is CATSSVPLQYGYTF. The J gene is TRBJ1-2, the V gene TRBV15. CDR1 is LNHNV, CDR2 YYDKDF, per germline (reference sequence). There are 14 residues in the CDR3.

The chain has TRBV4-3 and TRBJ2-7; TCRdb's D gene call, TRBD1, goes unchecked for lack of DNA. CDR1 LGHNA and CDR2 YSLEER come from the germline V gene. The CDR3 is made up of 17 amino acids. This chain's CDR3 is CASSQWVIGGGRPEQYF.

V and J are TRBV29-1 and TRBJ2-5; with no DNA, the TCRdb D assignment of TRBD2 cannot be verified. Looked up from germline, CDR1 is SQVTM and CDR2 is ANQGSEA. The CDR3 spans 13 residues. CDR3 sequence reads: CSVARGRDETQYF.

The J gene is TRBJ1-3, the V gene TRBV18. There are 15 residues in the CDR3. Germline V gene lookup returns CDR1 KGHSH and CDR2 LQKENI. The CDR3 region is CARSPGQISGNTIYF.

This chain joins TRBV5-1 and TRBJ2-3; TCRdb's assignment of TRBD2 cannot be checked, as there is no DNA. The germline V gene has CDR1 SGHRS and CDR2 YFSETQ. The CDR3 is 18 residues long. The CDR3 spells CASSSGLAGGNAHDTQYF.

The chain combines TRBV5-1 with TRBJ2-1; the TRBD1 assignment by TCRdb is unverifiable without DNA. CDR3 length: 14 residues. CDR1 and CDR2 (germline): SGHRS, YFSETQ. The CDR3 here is CASRPTGYDNEQFF.

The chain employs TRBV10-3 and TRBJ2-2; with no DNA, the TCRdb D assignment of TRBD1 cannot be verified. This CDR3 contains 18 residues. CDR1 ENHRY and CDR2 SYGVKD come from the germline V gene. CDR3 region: CAISSNPGQGKNTGELFF.

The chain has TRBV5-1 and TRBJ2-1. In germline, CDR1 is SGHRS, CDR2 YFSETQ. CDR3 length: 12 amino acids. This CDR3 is CASSLKLNEQFF.

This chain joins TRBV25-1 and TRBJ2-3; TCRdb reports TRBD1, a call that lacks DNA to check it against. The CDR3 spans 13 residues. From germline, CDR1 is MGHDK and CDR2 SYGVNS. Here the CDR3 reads CASSGGNTDTQYF.

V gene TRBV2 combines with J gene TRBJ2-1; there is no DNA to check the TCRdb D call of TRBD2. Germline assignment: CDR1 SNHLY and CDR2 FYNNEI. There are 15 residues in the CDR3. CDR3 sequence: CASSAGGGAYNEQFF.